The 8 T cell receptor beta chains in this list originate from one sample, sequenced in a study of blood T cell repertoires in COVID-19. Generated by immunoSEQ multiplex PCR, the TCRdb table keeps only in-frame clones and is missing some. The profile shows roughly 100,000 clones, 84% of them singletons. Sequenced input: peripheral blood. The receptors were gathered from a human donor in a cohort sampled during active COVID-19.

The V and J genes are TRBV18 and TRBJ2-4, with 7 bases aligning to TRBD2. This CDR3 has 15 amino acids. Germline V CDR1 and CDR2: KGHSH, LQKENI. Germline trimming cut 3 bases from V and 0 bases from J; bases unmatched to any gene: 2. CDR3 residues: CASSPAGVAKNIQYF. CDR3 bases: TGTGCCAGCTCACCGGCGGGGGTAGCCAAAAACATTCAGTACTTC.

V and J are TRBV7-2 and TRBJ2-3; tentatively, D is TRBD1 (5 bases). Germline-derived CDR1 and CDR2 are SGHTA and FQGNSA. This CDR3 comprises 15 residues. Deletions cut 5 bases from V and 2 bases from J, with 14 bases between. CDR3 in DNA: TGTGCCAGCAGCCTAATGGGGCAGACCACAGATACGCAGTATTTT. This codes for CASSLMGQTTDTQYF.

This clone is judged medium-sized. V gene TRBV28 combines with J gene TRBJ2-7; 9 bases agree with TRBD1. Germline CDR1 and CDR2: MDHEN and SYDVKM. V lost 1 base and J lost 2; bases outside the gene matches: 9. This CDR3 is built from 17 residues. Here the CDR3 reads CASSLFGTGHNTYEQYF. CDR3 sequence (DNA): TGTGCCAGCAGTTTATTCGGGACAGGGCATAACACCTACGAGCAGTACTTC.

As DNA, the CDR3 is TGTGCCAGCAGCCCAAGGGCCAGCGGGGGGGCCTATGAGCAGTTCTTC. Its translation is CASSPRASGGAYEQFF. The chain carries TRBV7-2 and TRBJ2-1; 10 bases line up with TRBD2. V trimming: 5 bases; J trimming: 8 bases; junction bases outside the gene matches: 12. There are 16 residues in the CDR3. CDR1 is SGHTA and CDR2 is FQGNSA in the germline V gene.

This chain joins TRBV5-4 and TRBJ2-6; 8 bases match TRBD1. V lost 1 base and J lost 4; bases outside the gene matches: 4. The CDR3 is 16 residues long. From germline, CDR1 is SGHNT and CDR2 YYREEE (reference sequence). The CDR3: CASSLQGAGGANVLTF. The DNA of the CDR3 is TGTGCCAGCAGCTTGCAGGGGGCGGGAGGGGCCAACGTCCTGACTTTC. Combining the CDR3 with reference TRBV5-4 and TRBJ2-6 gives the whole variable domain ETGVTQSPTHLIKTRGQQVTLRCSSQSGHNTVSWYQQALGQGPQFIFQYYREEENGRGNFPPRFSGLQFPNYSSELNVNALELDDSALYLCASSLQGAGGANVLTFGAGSRLTVL.

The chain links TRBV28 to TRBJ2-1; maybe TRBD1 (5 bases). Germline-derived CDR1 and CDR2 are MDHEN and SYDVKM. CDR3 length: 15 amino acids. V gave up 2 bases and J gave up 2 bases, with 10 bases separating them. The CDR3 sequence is CASSLIRGAYNEQFF. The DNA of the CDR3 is TGTGCCAGCAGTTTAATAAGGGGTGCCTACAATGAGCAGTTCTTC.

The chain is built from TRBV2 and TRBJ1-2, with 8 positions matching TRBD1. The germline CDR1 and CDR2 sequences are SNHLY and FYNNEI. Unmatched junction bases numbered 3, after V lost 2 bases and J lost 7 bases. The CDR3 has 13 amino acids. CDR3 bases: TGTGCCAGCAGTGAACAGGGGGCGGGTGGCTACACCTTC. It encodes CASSEQGAGGYTF.

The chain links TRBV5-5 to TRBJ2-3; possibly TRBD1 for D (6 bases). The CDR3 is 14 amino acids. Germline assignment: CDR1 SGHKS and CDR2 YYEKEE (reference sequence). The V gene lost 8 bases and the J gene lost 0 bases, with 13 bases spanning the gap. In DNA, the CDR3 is TGTGCCAGTACGTGGGGGCCTAGCACAGATACGCAGTATTTT. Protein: CASTWGPSTDTQYF.